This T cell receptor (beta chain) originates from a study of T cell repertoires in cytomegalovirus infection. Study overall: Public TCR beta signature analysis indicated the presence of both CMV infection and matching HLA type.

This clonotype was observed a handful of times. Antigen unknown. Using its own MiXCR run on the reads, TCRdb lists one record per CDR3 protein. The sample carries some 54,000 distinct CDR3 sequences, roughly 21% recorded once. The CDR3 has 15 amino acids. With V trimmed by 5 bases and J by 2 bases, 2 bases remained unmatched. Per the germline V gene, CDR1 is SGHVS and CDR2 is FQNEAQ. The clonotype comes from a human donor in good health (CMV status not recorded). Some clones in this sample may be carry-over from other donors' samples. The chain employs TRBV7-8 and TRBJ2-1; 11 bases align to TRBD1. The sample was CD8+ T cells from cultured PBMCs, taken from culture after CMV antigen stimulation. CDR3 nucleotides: TGTGCCAGCAGCATGGGACAGGGGGCCTACAATGAGCAGTTCTTC. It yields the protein CASSMGQGAYNEQFF.